The 9 T cell receptor beta chains below were found in one sample sequenced in a study of T-cell memory formation after mild COVID-19. TCRdb processed the 5' RACE reads anew with MiXCR; each CDR3 protein has one entry. The sample consists of a few hundred thousand distinct CDR3 sequences, approximately 19% of them appearing once. The material sequenced was PBMCs or a T cell subset sorted from them (not recorded which). These receptors all stem from a man younger than 35 who had mild COVID-19 (a few samples of this study predate the infection). Cell type and time point are not known.

The V gene is TRBV5-5, the J gene TRBJ2-1; TRBD2 matches 10 bases. This CDR3 comprises 15 residues. Germline V gene sequence: CDR1 SGHKS, CDR2 YYEKEE (reference sequence). J was trimmed by 8 bases and V by 4 bases; bases with no gene match: 9. Here the CDR3 DNA reads TGTGCCAGCAGCCCGATAGCGGGGGGTTACTATGAGCAGTTCTTC. Its translation: CASSPIAGGYYEQFF.

V gene TRBV5-1 combines with J gene TRBJ2-5, with TRBD1 as a possible D gene (5 bases). This CDR3 has 15 amino acids. Germline values: CDR1 SGHRS, CDR2 YFSETQ. The V end lost 0 bases, the J end lost 1 base, and 10 bases lay between the germline ends. CDR3 residues: CASSLVDIGQETQYF. The DNA for the CDR3 is TGCGCCAGCAGCTTGGTGGACATAGGCCAAGAGACCCAGTACTTC.

This clonotype was seen only a few times. This chain connects TRBV11-2 to TRBJ2-1; 14 bases match TRBD2. Germline values: CDR1 SGHAT, CDR2 FQNNGV. CDR3 size: 15 residues. V trimming: 5 bases; J trimming: 8 bases; junction bases outside the gene matches: 5. CDR3 nucleotides: TGTGCCAGCAGCGAAGGGACTAGCGGGGGCGATGAGCAGTTCTTC. Translation gives CASSEGTSGGDEQFF.

This clonotype has just a few counts. CDR3 sequence reads: CSARESPGHEQYV. The CDR3 nucleotides read TGCAGTGCTAGGGAAAGCCCTGGACACGAGCAGTACGTC. This rearrangement joins TRBV20-1 to TRBJ2-7, with unresolved D. Trimming stripped 3 bases from V and 5 bases from J, with 14 bases between. CDR1 and CDR2 from the germline V gene are DFQATT and SNEGSKA (reference sequence). The CDR3 loop spans 13 amino acids.

The rearrangement links TRBV11-1 to TRBJ2-5; tentatively, D is TRBD2 (5 bases). CDR1 is SGHAT, CDR2 FQDESV, per germline (reference sequence). This CDR3 is built from 17 residues. The V end lost 5 bases, the J end lost 0 bases, and 19 bases lay between the germline ends. The CDR3 spells CASSRGNSGSYQETQYF. DNA for the CDR3: TGTGCCAGCAGCCGAGGGAACTCGGGTTCGTACCAAGAGACCCAGTACTTC.

J is TRBJ1-2 and V is TRBV29-1; unclear D gene. The germline V gene has CDR1 SQVTM and CDR2 ANQGSEA. This CDR3 is 12 amino acids long. The germline V and J ends were trimmed by 5 bases and 4 bases, with 11 bases remaining between them. CDR3: CSVQTTGYGYTF. CDR3 sequence (DNA): TGCAGCGTTCAGACCACCGGCTATGGCTACACCTTC.

This clonotype occurred a few times. This chain links TRBV12-3 or TRBV12-4 with TRBJ1-1; D ambiguous. Trimming took 1 base from V and 3 from J, leaving 9 bases between them. This CDR3 contains 14 residues. CDR3 in DNA: TGTGCCAGCAGTTTAGTCCGGAGTGACACTGAAGCTTTCTTT. Translating gives CASSLVRSDTEAFF.

This chain joins TRBV14 and TRBJ2-7; D possibly corresponds to TRBD2 (6 bases). The ends were cut back, 4 bases at V and 2 bases at J, with 18 bases in the middle. The CDR3 length is 16 residues. Looked up from germline, CDR1 is SGHDN and CDR2 is FVKESK. The chain's CDR3 is CASSPHWGVGAYEQYF. As DNA, the CDR3 is TGTGCCAGCAGCCCTCACTGGGGGGTCGGGGCCTACGAGCAGTACTTC.

The V call is TRBV23-1, the J call TRBJ1-6; 9 bases are a match to TRBD1. TRBV23-1 is an ORF, with its function uncertain. This CDR3 contains 18 residues. V lost 0 bases and J lost 8; bases outside the gene matches: 11. This CDR3 is CASSQSYGDRDGDSPLHF. The CDR3 DNA is TGCGCCAGCAGTCAATCTTATGGGGACAGGGATGGGGATTCACCCCTCCACTTT.